This T cell receptor (beta chain) appears in the sequencing data of a study of cytomegalovirus exposure and HLA in healthy donors. Germline values: CDR1 MNHEY, CDR2 SVGAGI. Trimming pared 2 bases from V and 2 bases from J, leaving 10 bases between. This CDR3 is 14 amino acids long. With 60 Vbeta and 13 Jbeta primers, the PCR was carried out. Measured with immunoSEQ multiplex PCR; TCRdb has only the in-frame clones, and not every one. The sample includes some 130,000 clones, over 75% of them seen just once. General observations from the study: Highest at DRB1 and lowest at HLA-C, TCR association rates differed among HLA loci in a later analysis.

There are a few counts of this clone. What it recognizes is unknown. The sequence was collected from a boy younger than 18 in good health and CMV-seronegative. The sequenced sample was PBMCs. The chain joins TRBV6-5 to TRBJ2-7; tentative D call: TRBD2 (7 bases). The CDR3 is CASSYAGGPYEQYF. The CDR3 region has the DNA TGTGCCAGCAGTTACGCCGGGGGGCCCTACGAGCAGTACTTC.